Sequencing of this T cell receptor beta chain was carried out in a study of regulatory T cells in long-lasting Graves disease. Study results and limitations: Persistent cases favored TRBV28, TRBJ1-2 and TRBJ2-5.

Time point in this sample: newly diagnosed GD, antithyroid drugs for less than 3 months. From RNA extracted from PBMCs, the TCR library was made. Per American Thyroid Association guidelines, Graves' disease was diagnosed. The CDR3 covers 12 residues. The V and J ends lost 3 bases and 11 bases, in that order; junction bases with no gene match: 2. CDR1 is SQVTM and CDR2 is ANQGSEA in the germline V gene. TCR beta libraries were built with iRepertoire HTBI primers and Arm-PCR of CDR3 regions. TCRdb called the multiplex PCR reads again in MiXCR, with one record for every CDR3 protein. The sample comprises approximately 540,000 distinct CDR3 sequences, 12% of which are singletons, and 7.5% to 9% rests with the top ten. The sample holds a few counts of this clonotype. The antigen is not known. This sample also belongs to another study, concerning T cells in Graves' hyperthyroidism and ophthalmopathy. According to that study: Among clonotypes expanded in thyroid above 0.001, most were also found in blood.

This rearrangement joins TRBV29-1 to TRBJ1-5, with 12 bases lining up with TRBD1. This sequence originates from a woman younger than 45 with Graves disease. The sequenced sample was peripheral blood mononuclear cells (PBMCs), obtained at new diagnosis, from a patient treated with antithyroid drugs. For the CDR3, the DNA is TGCAGCGTTGAGGGACAGGGGGCAACCCAGCATTTT. The encoded protein is CSVEGQGATQHF.